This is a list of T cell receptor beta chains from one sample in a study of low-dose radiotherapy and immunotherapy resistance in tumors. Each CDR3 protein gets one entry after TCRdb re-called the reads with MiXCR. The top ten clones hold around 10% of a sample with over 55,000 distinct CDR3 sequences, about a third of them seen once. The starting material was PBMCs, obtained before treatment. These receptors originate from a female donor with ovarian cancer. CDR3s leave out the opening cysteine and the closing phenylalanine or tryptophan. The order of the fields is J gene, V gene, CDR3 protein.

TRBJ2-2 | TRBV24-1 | ATSEFSGELF
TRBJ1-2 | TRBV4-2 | ASSQGTVNYGYT
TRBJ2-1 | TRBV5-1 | ASSLLGRGGEQF
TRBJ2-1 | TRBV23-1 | ASSLSSGGLSGLNEQF
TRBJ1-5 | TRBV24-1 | ATSDRRDRVGQPQH
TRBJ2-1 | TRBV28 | ASSLGTSGEQF
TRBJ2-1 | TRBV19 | ASSRMDRGIDEQF
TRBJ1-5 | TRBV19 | ASSRQGWEDQPQH
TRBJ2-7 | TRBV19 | ASSIPRDRANEQY
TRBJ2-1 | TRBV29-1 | SPLAYKGLEVEQF
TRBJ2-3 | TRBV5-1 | ASRQGDFTDTQY
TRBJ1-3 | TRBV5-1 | ASSSGQLGNTIY
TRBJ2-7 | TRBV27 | ASSLSQTYEQY
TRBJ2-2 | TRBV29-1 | SVQSGRAITGELF
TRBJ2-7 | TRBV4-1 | ASSQAESSYEQY
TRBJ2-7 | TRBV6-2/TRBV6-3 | ASSEDAGASSYEQY
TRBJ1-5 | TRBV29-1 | SVRTGDSNQPQH
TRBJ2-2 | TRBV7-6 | ASSGRTGDAGELF
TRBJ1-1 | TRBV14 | ASSSRWTGEGTEAF
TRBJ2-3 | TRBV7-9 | ASSFFLGMVSRGPTDTQY
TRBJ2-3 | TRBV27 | ASSSLSGITDTQY
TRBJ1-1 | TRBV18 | ASSPSRQGASYTEAF
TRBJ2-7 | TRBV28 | ASSPAGTGAYEQY
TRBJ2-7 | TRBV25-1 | ASSEKPYEQY
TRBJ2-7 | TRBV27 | ASSSPGYEQY
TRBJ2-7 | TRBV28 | ASSWGVSYEQY
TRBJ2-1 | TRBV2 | ASTGTSGGSSYNEQF
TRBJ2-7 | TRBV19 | ASSIQWQGAYEQY
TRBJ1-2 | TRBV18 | ASSPVQGEYGYT
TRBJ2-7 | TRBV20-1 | SASYGTSGSSYEQY
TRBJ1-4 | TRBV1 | ASSPRPQGANEKLF
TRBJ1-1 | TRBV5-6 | ASSLPGQGVSEAF
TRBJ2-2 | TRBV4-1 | ASSDAGALFGELFF
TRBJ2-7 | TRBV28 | ASRERALYEQY
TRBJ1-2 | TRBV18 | ASSPQSEANYGYT
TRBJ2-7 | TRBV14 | ASSRVRHYEQY
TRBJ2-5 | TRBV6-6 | ASSDKGQDQETQY
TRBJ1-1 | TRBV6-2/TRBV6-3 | ASSYGGQGAF
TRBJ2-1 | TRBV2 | ASSLRPRSGVSYNEQF
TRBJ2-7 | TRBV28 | ASRNSAGAIYEQY
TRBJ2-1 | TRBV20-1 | SATLRLAGGQNNEQF
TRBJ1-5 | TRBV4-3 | ASSQDLMVEMQPQH
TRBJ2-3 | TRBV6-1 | ASSYYAGTTDTQY
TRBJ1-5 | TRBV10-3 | AIRSSGGDSNQPQH
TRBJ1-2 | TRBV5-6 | ASRLVGGIGGYT
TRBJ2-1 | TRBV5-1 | ASSARVWSGMTYNEQF
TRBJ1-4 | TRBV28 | ASSSDGFREKLF
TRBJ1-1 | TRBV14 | ASSQNTPLRATEAF
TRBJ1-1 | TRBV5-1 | ASSRPDRNTEAF
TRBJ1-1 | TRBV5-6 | ASSLAGFGTEAF
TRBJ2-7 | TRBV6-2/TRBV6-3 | ASGRGAYEQY
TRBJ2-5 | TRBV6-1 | ASSYRASRGETQY
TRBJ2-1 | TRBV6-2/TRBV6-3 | ASRRLAGTYNEQF
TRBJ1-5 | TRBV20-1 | SASYGNNQPQH
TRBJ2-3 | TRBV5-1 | ASSERASGSSADTQY
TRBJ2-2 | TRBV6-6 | ASRMTSGNPGELF
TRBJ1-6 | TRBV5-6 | ASSPGQGASPLH
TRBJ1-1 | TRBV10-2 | ASSGGPFRGTEAF
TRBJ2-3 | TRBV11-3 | ASSSRTRQYTDTQY
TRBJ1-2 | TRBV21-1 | ASSRGQGKDENYGYT